These 3 T cell receptor beta chains originate from one sample sequenced in a study of cytomegalovirus exposure and HLA in healthy donors. Clones were sequenced by immunoSEQ multiplex PCR, and TCRdb holds only the in-frame ones, with some missing. This repertoire shows approximately 280,000 clones, approximately 86% found once; its top ten account for 1%. Sequenced material: PBMCs. Receptors were obtained from a woman younger than 30 in good health and CMV-seronegative.

The V gene is TRBV2, the J gene TRBJ1-1; D is perhaps TRBD1 (5 bases). V was trimmed by 8 bases and J by 3 bases, leaving 19 bases between them. Germline CDR1 and CDR2: SNHLY and FYNNEI. This CDR3 region has 15 residues. For the CDR3, the DNA is TGTGCCAGCGGCCAGGGATTAGGGTCCGACACTGAAGCTTTCTTT. This encodes CASGQGLGSDTEAFF.

The chain joins TRBV5-1 to TRBJ2-2, with D perhaps matching TRBD2 (6 bases). Germline-derived CDR1 and CDR2 are SGHRS and YFSETQ. The V gene lost 4 bases and the J gene lost 6 bases, with 16 bases spanning the gap. The CDR3 extends over 15 amino acids. The CDR3 DNA is TGCGCCAGCAGCCGGCGACAGACTAGGGCCGGGGAGCTGTTTTTT. Its translation is CASSRRQTRAGELFF.

This rearrangement joins TRBV2 to TRBJ2-1; D is unclear. This CDR3 contains 15 residues. Trimming stripped 6 bases from V and 4 bases from J, with 16 bases between. CDR1 SNHLY and CDR2 FYNNEI come from the germline V gene. CDR3 protein: CASRADTVRYNEQFF. In DNA, the CDR3 is TGTGCCAGCAGGGCCGACACGGTGCGTTACAATGAGCAGTTCTTC.